These 27 T cell receptor beta chains were all obtained from the same sample, sequenced in a study of T cell responses to AZD1222 COVID-19 vaccine. Assay: immunoSEQ multiplex PCR; the TCRdb copy retains only in-frame clones and omits some. Of fewer than 150,000 clones detected, over 90% appear once; the ten largest clones hold around 0.91%. Sequencing used peripheral blood, obtained on day 0 of AZD1222 vaccination. These receptor sequences come from an adult in good health.

The rearrangement joins TRBV29-1 to TRBJ1-1; no clear D gene. CDR1 and CDR2 from the germline V gene are SQVTM and ANQGSEA. This CDR3 spans 13 amino acids. The germline V and J ends were trimmed by 3 bases and 1 base, with 9 bases remaining between them. The CDR3 nucleotides read TGCAGCGTTGATAGCGCAGAGAACACTGAAGCTTTCTTT. It is translated as CSVDSAENTEAFF.

The V gene is TRBV6-6, the J gene TRBJ2-3; TRBD1 matches 8 bases. Trimming at V came to 6 bases and at J to 4 bases, leaving 0 bases not matched to a gene. Per germline, CDR1 MNHNY and CDR2 SVGAGI (reference sequence). This CDR3 spans 12 amino acids. CDR3: CASRQGADTQYF. CDR3 bases: TGTGCCAGCAGACAGGGGGCAGATACGCAGTATTTT.

The chain is built from TRBV11-2 and TRBJ2-1; a weak D match, TRBD2 (5 bases). The CDR3 sequence is 11 residues long. Trimming removed 5 bases from V and 7 bases from J, with 6 bases in between. Germline V lookup: CDR1 SGHAT, CDR2 FQNNGV. CDR3 coding DNA: TGTGCCAGCAGCCCGGGAAATGAGCAGTTCTTC. Amino acids: CASSPGNEQFF.

This clone occurred once. The CDR3 region is CASSLTPGPRTETDTQYF. The CDR3 DNA reads TGTGCCAGCAGCTTAACACCCGGTCCCCGGACAGAAACAGATACGCAGTATTTT. The V gene is TRBV7-9, the J gene TRBJ2-3, with D maybe TRBD1 (6 bases). The CDR3 spans 18 residues. Looked up from germline, CDR1 is SEHNR and CDR2 is FQNEAQ (reference sequence). V was clipped by 2 bases and J by 3 bases, with 21 bases between them.

This clone was observed a handful of times. J is TRBJ1-3 and V is TRBV12-5; no firm D call. CDR1 is LGHNT, CDR2 FRNRAP, per germline. CDR3 length equals 13 residues. The V gene lost 10 bases and the J gene lost 4 bases, with 14 bases spanning the gap. The CDR3 loop is CAIRGTWGNTIYF. CDR3 in DNA: TGTGCTATTCGGGGTACGTGGGGAAACACCATATATTTT.

The chain uses TRBV11-2 and TRBJ2-1, with a possible D match to TRBD1 (5 bases). Per germline, CDR1 SGHAT and CDR2 FQNNGV. The CDR3 has 17 amino acids. V lost 1 base, J lost 4 bases, and 17 bases lay in between. CDR3 sequence reads: CASSLVGTGRLYNEQFF. As DNA, the CDR3 is TGTGCCAGCAGCTTAGTAGGTACAGGTAGGTTATACAATGAGCAGTTCTTC.

This clone was seen once. The chain uses TRBV3-1 (or the pseudogene TRBV3-2) and TRBJ1-1; the D gene is possibly TRBD1 (5 bases). V was shortened by 1 base and J by 0 bases, with 6 bases between the two germline ends. Germline lookup yields CDR1 LGHDT and CDR2 YNNKEL (reference sequence). There are 14 residues in the CDR3. The CDR3, as DNA: TGTGCCAGCAGCCAAGGGGGGATGAACACTGAAGCTTTCTTT. Translating gives CASSQGGMNTEAFF.

The chain is built from TRBV2 and TRBJ1-4, with TRBD1 as a possible D gene (5 bases). The CDR3 runs to 14 residues. The V end was cut by 10 bases, the J end by 4 bases, with 16 bases between. CDR1 and CDR2 (germline): SNHLY, FYNNEI. CDR3 nucleotides: TGTGCCAAGCGCGGGGGGGAATTTAATGAAAAACTGTTTTTT. The encoded protein is CAKRGGEFNEKLFF. Supplemented by reference TRBV2 and TRBJ1-4, the full variable domain reads EPEVTQTPSHQVTQMGQEVILRCVPISNHLYFYWYRQILGQKVEFLVSFYNNEISEKSEIFDDQFSVERPDGSNFTLKIRSTKLEDSAMYFCAKRGGEFNEKLFFGSGTQLSVL.

The gene calls are TRBV5-1 and TRBJ1-5; 7 nucleotides align to TRBD1. V dropped 4 bases and J dropped 6; count of bases not matched to a gene: 10. Germline V gene sequence: CDR1 SGHRS, CDR2 YFSETQ. The CDR3 is made up of 15 amino acids. CDR3 loop: CASSITGVRGQPQHF. In DNA, the CDR3 is TGCGCCAGCAGCATTACAGGGGTCCGGGGTCAGCCCCAGCATTTT.

The J gene is TRBJ1-4, the V gene TRBV18; no firm D call. Germline CDR1 reads KGHSH; CDR2 reads LQKENI. Trimming removed 2 bases at V and 0 bases at J, with 13 bases between. This CDR3 spans 17 amino acids. This CDR3 is CASSPTTPPSTNEKLFF. The CDR3 bases are TGTGCCAGCTCACCAACAACCCCGCCCTCAACTAATGAAAAACTGTTTTTT.

This chain uses TRBV5-1 with TRBJ2-7; no clear D. The germline V and J ends were trimmed by 0 bases and 1 base, with 11 bases remaining between them. This CDR3 has 15 amino acids. Germline V CDR1 and CDR2: SGHRS, YFSETQ. The CDR3 protein is CASSLVDRWSYEQYF. In DNA, the CDR3 is TGCGCCAGCAGCTTGGTCGACCGGTGGTCCTACGAGCAGTACTTC.

The chain uses TRBV6-2 or TRBV6-3 and TRBJ1-2; D remains unclear. Trimming pared 2 bases from V and 1 base from J, leaving 8 bases between. CDR3 length: 14 residues. Per germline, CDR1 MNHEY and CDR2 SVGEGT. The DNA for the CDR3 is TGTGCCAGCAGTTACCGGGATCTTAACTATGGCTACACCTTC. Protein product: CASSYRDLNYGYTF.

The V gene is TRBV5-1, the J gene TRBJ2-1; possible D gene TRBD2, 7 bases. Per the germline V gene, CDR1 is SGHRS and CDR2 is YFSETQ. The ends were cut back, 0 bases at V and 0 bases at J, with 22 bases in the middle. The CDR3 consists of 20 residues. The CDR3 nucleotides are TGCGCCAGCAGCTTGGCCGGGGGCGCCCCGGGAGGTAACTCCTACAATGAGCAGTTCTTC. This gives the protein CASSLAGGAPGGNSYNEQFF.

V usage is TRBV27 and J usage is TRBJ1-5, with 7 positions matching TRBD1. Germline values: CDR1 MNHEY, CDR2 SMNVEV (reference sequence). The CDR3 covers 17 residues. V trimming: 6 bases; J trimming: 0 bases; junction bases outside the gene matches: 11. CDR3 in amino acids: CASRKTGSRASNQPQHF. In DNA, the CDR3 is TGTGCCAGCAGGAAGACAGGGTCTAGGGCTAGCAATCAGCCCCAGCATTTT.

The chain recombines TRBV4-1 with TRBJ1-5, with TRBD1 identical over 12 bases. CDR3 size: 19 residues. The germline gives CDR1 MGHRA, CDR2 YSYEKL. V lost 3 bases to trimming and J lost 5 bases; unmatched junction nucleotides: 14. The CDR3 protein is CASSQGPGTGGERDQPQHF. The CDR3 DNA is TGCGCCAGCAGCCAGGGTCCCGGGACAGGGGGCGAGCGAGATCAGCCCCAGCATTTT.

This sequence joins TRBV6-5 and TRBJ1-4; TRBD1 matches 9 bases. The CDR3 runs to 15 residues. CDR1 is MNHEY, CDR2 SVGAGI, per germline. V lost 5 bases, J lost 5 bases, and 6 bases stayed unmatched. CDR3 loop: CASSIRTGDNEKLFF. The CDR3 coding sequence is TGTGCCAGCAGTATTCGGACAGGGGACAATGAAAAACTGTTTTTT.

The V call is TRBV9, the J call TRBJ2-5, with unresolved D. This CDR3 has 15 amino acids. Trimming left V 0 bases short and J 1 base short, with 10 bases between. CDR1 SGDLS and CDR2 YYNGEE come from the germline V gene. CDR3 in amino acids: CASSVGAQFQETQYF. CDR3 DNA sequence: TGTGCCAGCAGCGTAGGGGCCCAATTCCAAGAGACCCAGTACTTC. Supplemented by reference TRBV9 and TRBJ2-5, the full variable domain reads DSGVTQTPKHLITATGQRVTLRCSPRSGDLSVYWYQQSLDQGLQFLIQYYNGEERAKGNILERFSAQQFPDLHSELNLSSLELGDSALYFCASSVGAQFQETQYFGPGTRLLVL.

The chain joins TRBV18 to TRBJ1-2, with 7 positions matching TRBD1. CDR1 is KGHSH and CDR2 is LQKENI in the germline V gene. J lost 5 bases, V lost 4 bases, and 1 base had no gene match. The CDR3 extends over 12 amino acids. DNA of the CDR3: TGTGCCAGCTCACAGGGGGCTTATGGCTACACCTTC. This encodes CASSQGAYGYTF.

The rearrangement links TRBV5-5 to TRBJ2-1, with TRBD2 matching 10 bases. Germline V gene data show CDR1 as SGHKS and CDR2 as YYEKEE (reference sequence). The CDR3 is 16 residues long. With V trimmed by 4 bases and J by 3 bases, 7 bases remained unmatched. The CDR3: CASSTRTSGNYNEQFF. In nucleotides, the CDR3 is TGTGCCAGCAGCACAAGGACTAGCGGCAACTACAATGAGCAGTTCTTC.

This clone was observed once. This chain uses TRBV10-3 with TRBJ1-3, with D perhaps TRBD1 (5 bases). The germline gives CDR1 ENHRY, CDR2 SYGVKD. The CDR3 has 12 residues. V dropped 4 bases and J dropped 8 bases, with 9 bases sitting between them. In DNA, the CDR3 is TGTGCCATCAGTGGGGGGGTAGACACCATATATTTT. Translating it yields CAISGGVDTIYF.

The rearrangement uses TRBV6-6 and TRBJ1-3; D gene unclear. The V gene lost 2 bases and the J gene lost 0 bases, with 8 bases spanning the gap. Germline CDR1 reads MNHNY; CDR2 reads SVGAGI (reference sequence). The CDR3 covers 15 residues. The CDR3 region is CASSYDSISGNTIYF. CDR3 bases: TGTGCCAGCAGTTACGATTCAATCTCTGGAAACACCATATATTTT.

The rearrangement links TRBV29-1 to TRBJ1-1; 8 bases are a match to TRBD1. Germline values: CDR1 SQVTM, CDR2 ANQGSEA. The CDR3 runs 13 residues. J was trimmed by 0 bases and V by 7 bases; bases with no gene match: 4. The CDR3 sequence is CSAQGQVNTEAFF. The CDR3, as DNA: TGCAGCGCCCAGGGACAGGTGAACACTGAAGCTTTCTTT.

This clone has more than one count but fewer than ten. The rearrangement links TRBV20-1 to TRBJ2-1; D is uncertain. From germline, CDR1 is DFQATT and CDR2 SNEGSKA (reference sequence). The ends were cut back, 5 bases at V and 2 bases at J, with 4 bases in the middle. This CDR3 spans 11 amino acids. CDR3 DNA: TGCAGTGCTTCAACCTACAATGAGCAGTTCTTC. This gives the protein CSASTYNEQFF.

This clone occurred once. The chain links TRBV6-5 to TRBJ2-1; D is unclear. V was clipped by 11 bases and J by 0 bases, with 17 bases between them. CDR3 length: 15 amino acids. Germline-derived CDR1 and CDR2 are MNHEY and SVGAGI. Here the CDR3 DNA reads TGTGCCCGCCGACCCGTGGTGAGCTCCTACAATGAGCAGTTCTTC. Translating gives CARRPVVSSYNEQFF.

The chain carries TRBV29-1 and TRBJ1-4; unclear D gene. V was shortened by 4 bases and J by 4 bases, with 10 bases between the two germline ends. Germline V lookup: CDR1 SQVTM, CDR2 ANQGSEA. CDR3 length: 13 residues. The CDR3, as DNA: TGCAGCGTTGTAATGGGGATTAATGAAAAACTGTTTTTT. It translates to CSVVMGINEKLFF.

The chain carries TRBV6-1 and TRBJ2-3, with D perhaps TRBD2 (6 bases). This CDR3 has 18 residues. The germline V and J ends were trimmed by 0 bases and 1 base, with 17 bases remaining between them. Germline assignment: CDR1 MNHNS and CDR2 SASEGT. The CDR3 DNA is TGTGCCAGCAGTGAAGCGGCAGGGAGGCTTTTCCGCACAGATACGCAGTATTTT. Its translation: CASSEAAGRLFRTDTQYF.

CDR3 nucleotides: TGCAGCGTGGGACAGGGGAAGGGAACTGAAGCTTTCTTT. Translated: CSVGQGKGTEAFF. The chain links TRBV29-1 to TRBJ1-1; 10 nucleotides match TRBD1. This CDR3 comprises 13 residues. V lost 6 bases and J lost 5; bases outside the gene matches: 6. Germline-derived CDR1 and CDR2 are SQVTM and ANQGSEA.